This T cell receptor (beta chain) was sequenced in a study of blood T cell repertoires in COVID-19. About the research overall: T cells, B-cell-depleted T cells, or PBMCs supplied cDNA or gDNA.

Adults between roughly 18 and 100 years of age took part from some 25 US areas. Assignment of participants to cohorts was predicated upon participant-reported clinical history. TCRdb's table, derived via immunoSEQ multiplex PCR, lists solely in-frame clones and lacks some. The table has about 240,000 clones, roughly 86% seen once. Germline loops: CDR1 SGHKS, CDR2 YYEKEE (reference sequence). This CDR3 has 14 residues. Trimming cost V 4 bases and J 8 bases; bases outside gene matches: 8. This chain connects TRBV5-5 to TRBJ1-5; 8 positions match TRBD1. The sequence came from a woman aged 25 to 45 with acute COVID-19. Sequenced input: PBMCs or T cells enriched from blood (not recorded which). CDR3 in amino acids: CASSGTGVLEPQHF. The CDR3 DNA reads TGTGCCAGCAGCGGGACAGGCGTTCTTGAGCCCCAGCATTTT.